This T cell receptor (beta chain) was obtained from a study of T cell changes during pregnancy in multiple sclerosis. Clones were sequenced by immunoSEQ multiplex PCR, and TCRdb holds only the in-frame ones, with some missing. The sample has 55,000 to 75,000 clones, 90% to 95% seen once. CDR1 is SGHTA, CDR2 FQGNSA, per germline. The length of the CDR3 is 14 residues. Trimming cost V 4 bases and J 4 bases; bases outside gene matches: 6. The sample was peripheral blood, taken in the third trimester of pregnancy. This rearrangement joins TRBV7-2 to TRBJ2-5; 7 bases are shared with TRBD1. This TCR derives from a female donor in good health, enrolled as a control in a pregnancy study. CDR3 sequence (DNA): TGTGCCAGCAGCTCCGGGACAGCATTAGAGACCCAGTACTTC. The encoded protein is CASSSGTALETQYF.